This T cell receptor (beta chain) was found in a study of technical replicates of blood from a handful of donors. The data were produced by immunoSEQ multiplex PCR, yet TCRdb's version contains in-frame clones alone and is incomplete. This table has approximately 70,000 clones, about 90% appearing once. Germline trimming cut 4 bases from V and 2 bases from J; bases unmatched to any gene: 8. Germline V CDR1 and CDR2: SGHNT, YYREEE (reference sequence). The CDR3 covers 15 residues. The rearrangement joins TRBV5-4 to TRBJ2-7, with 8 positions matching TRBD2. The sequence came from a human donor in good health. Sample: T cells isolated from PBMCs. CDR3 DNA sequence: TGTGCCAGCAGCCTAAAGCGGGAGAAGCCCTACGAGCAGTACTTC. Amino acids: CASSLKREKPYEQYF.